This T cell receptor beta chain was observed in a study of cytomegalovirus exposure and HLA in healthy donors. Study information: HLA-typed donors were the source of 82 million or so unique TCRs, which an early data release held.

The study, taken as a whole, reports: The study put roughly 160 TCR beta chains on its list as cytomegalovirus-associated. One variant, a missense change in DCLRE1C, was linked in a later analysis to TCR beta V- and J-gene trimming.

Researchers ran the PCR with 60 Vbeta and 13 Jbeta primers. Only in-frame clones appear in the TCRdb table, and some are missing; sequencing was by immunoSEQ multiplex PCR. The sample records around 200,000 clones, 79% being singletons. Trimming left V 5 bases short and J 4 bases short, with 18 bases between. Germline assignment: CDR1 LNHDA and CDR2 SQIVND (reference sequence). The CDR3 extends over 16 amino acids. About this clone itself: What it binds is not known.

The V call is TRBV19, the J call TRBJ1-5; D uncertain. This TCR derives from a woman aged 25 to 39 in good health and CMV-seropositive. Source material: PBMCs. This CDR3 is CASSPGGGGRNQPQHF. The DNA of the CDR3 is TGTGCCAGTAGTCCGGGTGGTGGAGGGCGAAATCAGCCCCAGCATTTT.